This TCR beta chain was documented in a study of cytotoxic CD8 clonotypes in ibrutinib-treated CLL. On this clone: Its specificity is unknown. Mismatch with germline at one junction end may stem from a read error.

Measured with immunoSEQ multiplex PCR; TCRdb has only the in-frame clones, and not every one. The data contain some 63,000 clones, about nine tenths of them singletons. Overall study results and limits: Treatment left the uncommon public clonotypes either contracted or stable in frequency.

CDR1 and CDR2 (germline): MNHEY, SVGAGI. The CDR3 consists of 16 residues. This TCR derives from a human donor with chronic lymphocytic leukemia. Sample: PBMCs, taken after 12 months of ibrutinib treatment. The J gene is TRBJ2-5, the V gene TRBV6-5; D possibly corresponds to TRBD2 (6 bases). The CDR3 loop is CASIYSGGVGGETQYF. The CDR3 DNA sequence: TGTGCCAGCATTTACTCCGGGGGAGTAGGTGGAGAGACCCAGTACTTC.